These 5 T cell receptor beta chains were all obtained from the same sample, sequenced in a study of blood T cell repertoires in COVID-19. Data came from immunoSEQ multiplex PCR; TCRdb stores just in-frame clones and leaves some out. The sample contains about 470,000 clones, 75% to 90% of which appear only once. Sequencing input: PBMCs or T cells enriched from blood (not recorded which). These receptors were obtained from a woman aged 18-29 years who had recovered from COVID-19.

This chain joins TRBV5-1 and TRBJ2-5, with D perhaps matching TRBD2 (5 bases). CDR3 length equals 16 residues. Per germline, CDR1 SGHRS and CDR2 YFSETQ. V was trimmed by 0 bases and J by 2 bases, leaving 14 bases between them. CDR3 amino acids: CASSLGVSAGQETQYF. CDR3 DNA: TGCGCCAGCAGCTTGGGCGTCAGTGCGGGTCAAGAGACCCAGTACTTC. Based on the CDR3 plus reference TRBV5-1 and TRBJ2-5, the full variable domain is KAGVTQTPRYLIKTRGQQVTLSCSPISGHRSVSWYQQTPGQGLQFLFEYFSETQRNKGNFPGRFSGRQFSNSRSEMNVSTLELGDSALYLCASSLGVSAGQETQYFGPGTRLLVL.

The chain couples TRBV5-4 to TRBJ1-1; D remains unclear. CDR3 length: 13 residues. CDR1 and CDR2 (germline): SGHNT, YYREEE (reference sequence). V lost 7 bases, J lost 5 bases, and 15 bases lay in between. The CDR3 is CASGGRSGTEAFF. In DNA form, the CDR3 reads TGTGCCAGCGGAGGGAGATCAGGAACTGAAGCTTTCTTT.

This sequence joins TRBV5-1 and TRBJ1-1, with a possible D match to TRBD1 (5 bases). Germline values: CDR1 SGHRS, CDR2 YFSETQ. The CDR3 loop spans 12 amino acids. V shed 5 bases and J shed 4 bases, with 9 bases lying between them. The CDR3 region is CASSFTGTEAFF. The CDR3 region has the DNA TGCGCCAGCAGTTTTACAGGCACTGAAGCTTTCTTT.

This rearrangement joins TRBV15 to TRBJ2-7; a weak D match, TRBD2 (6 bases). V gave up 0 bases and J gave up 7 bases, with 10 bases separating them. The CDR3 contains 13 residues. The V gene's germline CDR1 is LNHNV and CDR2 YYDKDF (reference sequence). The CDR3 is CATSRDGSGEQYF. The CDR3 DNA is TGTGCCACCAGCAGAGATGGCAGCGGGGAGCAGTACTTC.

The chain combines TRBV23-1 with TRBJ1-1; no definite D call. TRBV23-1 is annotated as an ORF whose role is uncertain. Trimming took off 4 bases at V and 4 bases at J, with 25 bases between the two ends. This CDR3 spans 18 amino acids. The CDR3 DNA is TGCGCCAGCAGTCCCCCTTTCCGAGAGACCGCGGGGAGCACTGAAGCTTTCTTT. Residues: CASSPPFRETAGSTEAFF.